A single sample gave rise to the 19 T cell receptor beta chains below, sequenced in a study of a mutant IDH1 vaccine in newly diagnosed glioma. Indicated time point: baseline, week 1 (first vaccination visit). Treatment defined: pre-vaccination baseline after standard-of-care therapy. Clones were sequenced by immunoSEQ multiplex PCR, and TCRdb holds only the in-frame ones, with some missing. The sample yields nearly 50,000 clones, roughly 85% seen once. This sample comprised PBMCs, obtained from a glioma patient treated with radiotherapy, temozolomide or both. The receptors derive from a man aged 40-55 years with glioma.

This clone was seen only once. For the CDR3, the DNA is TGTGCCAGTAGACGAGCAACTAATGAAAAACTGTTTTTT. Protein: CASRRATNEKLFF. The V call is TRBV19, the J call TRBJ1-4; D is unresolved. This CDR3 is 13 amino acids long. V was clipped by 6 bases and J by 0 bases, with 5 bases between them. Per the germline V gene, CDR1 is LNHDA and CDR2 is SQIVND (reference sequence).

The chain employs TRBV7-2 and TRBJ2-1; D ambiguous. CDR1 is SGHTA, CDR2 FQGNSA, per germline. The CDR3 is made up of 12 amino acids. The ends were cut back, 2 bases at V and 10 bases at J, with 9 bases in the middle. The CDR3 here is CASSLSPGEQFF. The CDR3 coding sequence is TGTGCCAGCAGCTTATCGCCCGGGGAGCAGTTCTTC.

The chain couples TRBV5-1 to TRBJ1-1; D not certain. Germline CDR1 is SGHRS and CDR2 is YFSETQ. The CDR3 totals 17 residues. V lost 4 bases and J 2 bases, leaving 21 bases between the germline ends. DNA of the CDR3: TGCGCCAGCAGCATGGTCCCGTCCGTTACGTTAAACACTGAAGCTTTCTTT. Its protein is CASSMVPSVTLNTEAFF. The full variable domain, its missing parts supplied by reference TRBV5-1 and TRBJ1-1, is KAGVTQTPRYLIKTRGQQVTLSCSPISGHRSVSWYQQTPGQGLQFLFEYFSETQRNKGNFPGRFSGRQFSNSRSEMNVSTLELGDSALYLCASSMVPSVTLNTEAFFGQGTRLTVV.

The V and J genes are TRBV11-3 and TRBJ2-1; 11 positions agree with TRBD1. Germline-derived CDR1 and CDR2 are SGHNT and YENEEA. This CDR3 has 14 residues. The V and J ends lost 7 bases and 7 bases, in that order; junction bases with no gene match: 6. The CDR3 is CASTGQGARNEQFF. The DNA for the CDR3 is TGTGCCAGCACCGGACAGGGGGCGCGGAATGAGCAGTTCTTC.

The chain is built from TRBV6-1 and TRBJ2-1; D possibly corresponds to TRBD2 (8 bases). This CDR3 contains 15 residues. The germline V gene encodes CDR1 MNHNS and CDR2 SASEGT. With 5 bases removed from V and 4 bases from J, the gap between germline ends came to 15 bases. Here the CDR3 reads CASSRVAGQYNEQFF. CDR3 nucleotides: TGTGCCAGCAGTAGGGTAGCGGGACAGTACAATGAGCAGTTCTTC.

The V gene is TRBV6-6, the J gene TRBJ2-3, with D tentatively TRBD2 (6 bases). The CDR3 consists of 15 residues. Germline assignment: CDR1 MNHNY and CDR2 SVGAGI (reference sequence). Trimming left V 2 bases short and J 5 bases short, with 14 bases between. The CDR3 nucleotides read TGTGCCAGCAGTTACGGGGGAGGAGGACGAGATACGCAGTATTTT. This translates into CASSYGGGGRDTQYF.

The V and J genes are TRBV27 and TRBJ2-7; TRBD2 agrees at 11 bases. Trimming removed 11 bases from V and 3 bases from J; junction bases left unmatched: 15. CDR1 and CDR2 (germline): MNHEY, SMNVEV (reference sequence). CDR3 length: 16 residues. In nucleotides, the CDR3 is TGTGCCGACCCCATTCCGACTAGCGGGACCTTCTACGAGCAGTACTTC. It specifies CADPIPTSGTFYEQYF.

The CDR3 DNA is TGTGCCAGCAGGATGACAGGGTCTCACGAAAAACTGTTTTTT. Translated: CASRMTGSHEKLFF. The chain carries TRBV7-9 and TRBJ1-4; 7 positions match TRBD1. With 6 bases clipped from V and 8 bases from J, the junction kept 9 bases outside the gene matches. This CDR3 spans 14 amino acids. Germline V gene data show CDR1 as SEHNR and CDR2 as FQNEAQ (reference sequence).

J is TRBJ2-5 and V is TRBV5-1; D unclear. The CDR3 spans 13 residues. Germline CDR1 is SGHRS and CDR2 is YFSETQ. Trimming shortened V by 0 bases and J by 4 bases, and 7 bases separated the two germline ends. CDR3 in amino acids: CASSLGQSETQYF. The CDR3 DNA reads TGCGCCAGCAGCTTGGGGCAGTCAGAGACCCAGTACTTC.

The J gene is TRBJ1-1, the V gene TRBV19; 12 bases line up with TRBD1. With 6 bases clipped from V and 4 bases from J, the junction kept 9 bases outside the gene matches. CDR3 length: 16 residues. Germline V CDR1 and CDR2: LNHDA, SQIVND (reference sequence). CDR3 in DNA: TGTGCCAGTAGACCGGGACAGGGGGCGCGTGGCACTGAAGCTTTCTTT. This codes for CASRPGQGARGTEAFF.

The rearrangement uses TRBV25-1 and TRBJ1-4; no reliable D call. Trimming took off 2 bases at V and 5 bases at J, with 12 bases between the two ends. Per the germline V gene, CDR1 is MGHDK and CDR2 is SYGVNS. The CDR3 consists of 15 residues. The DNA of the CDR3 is TGTGCCAGCAGTGAAGGGCAAACGTCGAATGAAAAACTGTTTTTT. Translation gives CASSEGQTSNEKLFF. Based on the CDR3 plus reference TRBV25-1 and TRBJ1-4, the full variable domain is EADIYQTPRYLVIGTGKKITLECSQTMGHDKMYWYQQDPGMELHLIHYSYGVNSTEKGDLSSESTVSRIRTEHFPLTLESARPSHTSQYLCASSEGQTSNEKLFFGSGTQLSVL.

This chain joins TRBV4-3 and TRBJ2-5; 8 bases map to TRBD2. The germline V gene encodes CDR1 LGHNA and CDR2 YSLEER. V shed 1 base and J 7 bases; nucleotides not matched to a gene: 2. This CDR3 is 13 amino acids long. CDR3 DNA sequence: TGCGCCAGCAGCCAAGCGGCGGGAGGGACCCAGTACTTC. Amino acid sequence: CASSQAAGGTQYF.

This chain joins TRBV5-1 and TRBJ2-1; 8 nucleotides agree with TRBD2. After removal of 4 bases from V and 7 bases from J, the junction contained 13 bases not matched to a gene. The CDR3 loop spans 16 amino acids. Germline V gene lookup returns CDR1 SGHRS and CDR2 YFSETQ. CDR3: CASSALAGGPGNEQFF. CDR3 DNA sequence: TGCGCCAGCAGCGCCCTTGCGGGGGGACCAGGGAATGAGCAGTTCTTC.

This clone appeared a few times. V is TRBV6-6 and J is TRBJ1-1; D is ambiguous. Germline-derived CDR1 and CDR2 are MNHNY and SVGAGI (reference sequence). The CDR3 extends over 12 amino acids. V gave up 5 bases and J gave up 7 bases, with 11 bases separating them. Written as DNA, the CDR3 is TGTGCCAGCAGTGGGGAGGGAGTTGAAGCTTTCTTT. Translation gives CASSGEGVEAFF.

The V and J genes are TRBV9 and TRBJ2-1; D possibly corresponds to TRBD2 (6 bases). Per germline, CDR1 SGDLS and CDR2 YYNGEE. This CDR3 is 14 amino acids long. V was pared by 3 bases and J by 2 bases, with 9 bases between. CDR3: CASSARLAYNEQFF. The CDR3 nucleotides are TGTGCCAGCAGCGCTCGACTAGCCTACAATGAGCAGTTCTTC.

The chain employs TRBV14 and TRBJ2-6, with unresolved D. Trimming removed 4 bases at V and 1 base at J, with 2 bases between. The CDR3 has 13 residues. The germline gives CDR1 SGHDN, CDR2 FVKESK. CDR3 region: CASSLSGANVLTF. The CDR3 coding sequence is TGTGCCAGCAGCCTGTCTGGGGCCAACGTCCTGACTTTC.

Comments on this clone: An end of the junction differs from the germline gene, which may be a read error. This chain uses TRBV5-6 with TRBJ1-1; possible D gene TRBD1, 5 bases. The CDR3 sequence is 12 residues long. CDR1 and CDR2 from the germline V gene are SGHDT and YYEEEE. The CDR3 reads CASRPGNAEAFF. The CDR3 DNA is TGTGCCAGCAGACCAGGGAACGCTGAAGCTTTCTTT.

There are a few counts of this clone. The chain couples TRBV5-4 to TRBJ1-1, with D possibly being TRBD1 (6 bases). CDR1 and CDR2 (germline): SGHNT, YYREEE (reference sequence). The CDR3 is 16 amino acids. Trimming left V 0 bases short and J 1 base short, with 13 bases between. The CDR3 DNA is TGTGCCAGCAGCTTGGGGGGAGGGGGAAGGAACACTGAAGCTTTCTTT. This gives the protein CASSLGGGGRNTEAFF.

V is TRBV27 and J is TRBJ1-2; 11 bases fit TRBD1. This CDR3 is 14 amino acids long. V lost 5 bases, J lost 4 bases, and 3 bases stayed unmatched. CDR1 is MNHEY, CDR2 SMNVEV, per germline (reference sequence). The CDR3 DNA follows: TGTGCCAGCAGTCTGGGGACAGGGGGCTATGGCTACACCTTC. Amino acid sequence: CASSLGTGGYGYTF.